This TCR beta chain derives from a study of T cells in Graves' hyperthyroidism and ophthalmopathy. Overall study context: Peripheral blood was secured at the point of initial diagnosis, before any treatment.

This clonotype was counted at least ten times. Its antigen is as yet unknown. Clinical symptoms, serum thyroxine, TRAb, thyroid ultrasound and orbital computed tomography informed diagnoses. The source of the PBMCs was around 9 ml of fresh peripheral blood. Findings and caveats of the study: A 13 V-J signature model discriminated ophthalmopathy versus stable hyperthyroidism.

It was RNA transcripts that yielded the amplified TCR beta CDR3 regions. The study used the HTBI primer set for a first-round RT-PCR of the TCR CDR3. From the multiplex PCR reads, TCRdb called clonotypes with MiXCR, one entry per CDR3 protein. Among a few hundred thousand distinct CDR3 sequences, 15% to 19% were seen once, and the ten largest hold 7.5% to 8%. V lost 6 bases and J 1 base, leaving 12 bases between the germline ends. The CDR3 consists of 15 residues. The germline CDR1 and CDR2 sequences are MNHEY and SVGAGI. This chain connects TRBV6-5 to TRBJ1-4; tentative D call: TRBD1 (5 bases). This clonotype originated in a woman younger than 30 with Graves' hyperthyroidism. What was sequenced was blood. CDR3 bases: TGTGCCAGCAGAGGACACCTAAGAACTAATGAAAAACTGTTTTTT. Its protein is CASRGHLRTNEKLFF.